Presented here are 32 T cell receptor beta chains from one specimen sequenced in a study of pediatric ulcerative colitis. TCRdb's table, derived via immunoSEQ multiplex PCR, lists solely in-frame clones and lacks some. Among 40,000 to 60,000 clones listed, 78% were seen once. The rectum was sampled with one to two pinch biopsies at colonoscopy. Sequences were obtained from gut tissue. The receptor source for this set is a girl aged 5 to 17 with moderate ulcerative colitis.

This clone appeared a single time. This sequence joins TRBV5-4 and TRBJ2-2; 7 bases are shared with TRBD2. The ends lost 4 bases at V and 6 bases at J; junction bases unmatched: 12. The germline V gene has CDR1 SGHNT and CDR2 YYREEE (reference sequence). The CDR3 is 16 residues long. The CDR3 DNA is TGTGCCAGCAGCGGACTTGATAGCGCGGGGGCCGGGGAGCTGTTTTTT. Protein product: CASSGLDSAGAGELFF.

This chain joins TRBV27 and TRBJ2-5; D is uncertain. CDR1 and CDR2 (germline): MNHEY, SMNVEV (reference sequence). V shed 2 bases and J shed 5 bases, with 18 bases lying between them. The CDR3 is 16 residues long. In nucleotides, the CDR3 is TGTGCCAGCAGTTTAGTGGGCCGTGGCGGATCGGAGACCCAGTACTTC. Translated: CASSLVGRGGSETQYF.

V is TRBV10-2 and J is TRBJ1-6; D is uncertain. Germline values: CDR1 WSHSY, CDR2 SAAADI. CDR3 size: 12 residues. The ends were cut back, 7 bases at V and 7 bases at J, with 8 bases in the middle. CDR3 in DNA: TGCGCCAGCACCCCGGCCAATTCACCCCTCCACTTT. This gives the protein CASTPANSPLHF.

The gene calls are TRBV12-5 and TRBJ2-5; D is undetermined. Germline CDR1 reads LGHNT; CDR2 reads FRNRAP. This CDR3 has 14 amino acids. Trimming removed 7 bases from V and 4 bases from J, with 16 bases in between. DNA of the CDR3: TGTGCTAGTGCCCTCCCTGGGCCGATAGAGACCCAGTACTTC. Protein product: CASALPGPIETQYF. Full variable domain (remainder filled in from reference TRBV12-5 and TRBJ2-5): DARVTQTPRHKVTEMGQEVTMRCQPILGHNTVFWYRQTMMQGLELLAYFRNRAPLDDSGMPKDRFSAEMPDATLATLKIQPSEPRDSAVYFCASALPGPIETQYFGPGTRLLVL.

The V call is TRBV6-6, the J call TRBJ2-4, with D tentatively TRBD1 or TRBD2 (5 bases each). Germline V lookup: CDR1 MNHNY, CDR2 SVGAGI (reference sequence). The CDR3 totals 12 residues. V lost 5 bases, J lost 12 bases, and 14 bases lay in between. This CDR3 reads CASSSRDVSQYF. CDR3 coding DNA: TGTGCCAGCAGTAGCCGGGACGTTTCTCAGTACTTC.

The chain links TRBV5-1 to TRBJ2-7; D not resolved. V was clipped by 0 bases and J by 0 bases, with 7 bases between them. Germline loops: CDR1 SGHRS, CDR2 YFSETQ. The CDR3 is 14 amino acids. The CDR3 here is CASSLEVSSYEQYF. CDR3 bases: TGCGCCAGCAGCTTGGAGGTCAGCTCCTACGAGCAGTACTTC.

V gene TRBV30 combines with J gene TRBJ1-4, with D possibly being TRBD1 (6 bases). The CDR3 extends over 16 amino acids. The germline V gene has CDR1 GTSNPN and CDR2 SVGIG (reference sequence). The V gene lost 4 bases and the J gene lost 0 bases, with 15 bases spanning the gap. The CDR3: CAWNRDSRTTNEKLFF. CDR3 coding DNA: TGTGCCTGGAACAGGGACTCCCGTACAACTAATGAAAAACTGTTTTTT.

The chain links TRBV7-9 to TRBJ1-6, with a tentative D call TRBD1 (5 bases). V was shortened by 1 base and J by 10 bases, with 11 bases between the two germline ends. The CDR3 extends over 14 amino acids. CDR1 is SEHNR, CDR2 FQNEAQ, per germline (reference sequence). In DNA, the CDR3 is TGTGCCAGCAGCTTAGGGGGCCTCGAGTCACCCCTCCACTTT. This encodes CASSLGGLESPLHF.

The chain combines TRBV7-8 with TRBJ1-2, with 11 bases identical to TRBD1. CDR3 size: 14 residues. Germline V gives CDR1 SGHVS, CDR2 FQNEAQ. The ends lost 5 bases at V and 4 bases at J; junction bases unmatched: 3. The CDR3 region is CASSPDRGPYGYTF. The CDR3 nucleotides read TGTGCCAGCAGCCCGGACAGGGGGCCCTATGGCTACACCTTC.

V is TRBV6-6 and J is TRBJ2-7; no clear D gene. Trimming pared 4 bases from V and 3 bases from J, leaving 16 bases between. The germline V gene has CDR1 MNHNY and CDR2 SVGAGI (reference sequence). The CDR3 runs 15 residues. The CDR3 DNA reads TGTGCCAGCAGTTCGTCCCTAGTGGGGTACTACGAGCAGTACTTC. It encodes CASSSSLVGYYEQYF.

A single count supports this clone. The rearrangement links TRBV4-2 to TRBJ2-3; TRBD2 matches 7 bases. Germline CDR1 is LGHNA and CDR2 is YNFKEQ. With 2 bases clipped from V and 6 bases from J, the junction kept 5 bases outside the gene matches. CDR3 length: 14 residues. CDR3 nucleotides: TGTGCCAGCAGCCAACCGGGACTACCGGATACGCAGTATTTT. Protein product: CASSQPGLPDTQYF.

The rearrangement uses TRBV10-1 and TRBJ1-4, with D hard to call. The V end lost 6 bases, the J end lost 3 bases, and 8 bases lay between the germline ends. Germline V gene data show CDR1 as WNHNN and CDR2 as SYGVQD (reference sequence). This CDR3 spans 13 amino acids. The CDR3 nucleotides are TGCGCCAGCAGAGGCCCGGCTAATGAAAAACTGTTTTTT. Amino acid sequence: CASRGPANEKLFF.

The sample holds a few counts of this clone. The rearrangement uses TRBV27 and TRBJ2-7; 16 bases map to TRBD2. Germline values: CDR1 MNHEY, CDR2 SMNVEV (reference sequence). V was clipped by 5 bases and J by 6 bases; unmatched bases: 10. The CDR3 consists of 17 residues. DNA for the CDR3: TGTGCCAGCAGTCGCCCCCCGGGACTAGCGGGAGGGGCCGAGCAGTACTTC. This codes for CASSRPPGLAGGAEQYF.

V and J are TRBV6-5 and TRBJ1-4; the D is unclear. Germline V gives CDR1 MNHEY, CDR2 SVGAGI. The germline V and J ends were trimmed by 5 bases and 0 bases, with 7 bases remaining between them. The CDR3 is 14 residues long. The CDR3 here is CASSLRATNEKLFF. CDR3 bases: TGTGCCAGCAGTCTGCGGGCAACTAATGAAAAACTGTTTTTT.

J is TRBJ1-5 and V is TRBV4-3; D not certain. CDR1 and CDR2 (germline): LGHNA, YSLEER. V was pared by 0 bases and J by 5 bases, with 5 bases between. CDR3 length equals 13 residues. Written as DNA, the CDR3 is TGCGCCAGCAGCCAAGATCGGCATCAGCCCCAGCATTTT. This translates into CASSQDRHQPQHF.

The table lists this clone with a few counts. The chain carries TRBV10-1 and TRBJ2-1; 7 nucleotides line up with TRBD2. Germline V gene data show CDR1 as WNHNN and CDR2 as SYGVQD (reference sequence). V lost 2 bases, J lost 7 bases, and 8 bases stayed unmatched. The CDR3 extends over 15 amino acids. Here the CDR3 DNA reads TGCGCCAGCAGTGAGGGACTAGGACCGCTAAATGAGCAGTTCTTC. It codes for CASSEGLGPLNEQFF.

CDR3 DNA: TGTGCCAGCAGCCCTAGCGGGGGGGCAGATACGCAGTATTTT. It encodes CASSPSGGADTQYF. This chain links TRBV5-4 with TRBJ2-3; 12 bases match TRBD2. The length of the CDR3 is 14 residues. Germline CDR1 and CDR2: SGHNT and YYREEE (reference sequence). The J segment lost 4 bases and the V segment lost 4 bases, leaving 1 base of the junction unmatched.

The count of this clone is one. V is TRBV30 and J is TRBJ2-3; 13 bases match TRBD2. This CDR3 spans 16 amino acids. The V gene's germline CDR1 is GTSNPN and CDR2 SVGIG (reference sequence). V lost 2 bases and J lost 2; bases outside the gene matches: 4. In DNA, the CDR3 is TGTGCCTGGAGTCCTGGACTAGCGGGGGACACAGATACGCAGTATTTT. This codes for CAWSPGLAGDTDTQYF.

V is TRBV6-5 and J is TRBJ2-1; D is undetermined. The germline gives CDR1 MNHEY, CDR2 SVGAGI. V lost 0 bases to trimming and J lost 4 bases, with 7 bases between them. The CDR3 length is 14 residues. The CDR3, as DNA: TGTGCCAGCAGTTACTCGAGCCGTTACAATGAGCAGTTCTTC. This gives the protein CASSYSSRYNEQFF.

This chain uses TRBV27 with TRBJ1-1, with a tentative D call TRBD1 (6 bases). The length of the CDR3 is 13 residues. The V end lost 5 bases, the J end lost 5 bases, and 12 bases lay between the germline ends. CDR1 and CDR2 from the germline V gene are MNHEY and SMNVEV (reference sequence). In DNA, the CDR3 is TGTGCCAGCAGTCCTACAGGGTGGACTGAAGCTTTCTTT. Protein product: CASSPTGWTEAFF.

The chain couples TRBV5-4 to TRBJ2-1; 10 nucleotides agree with TRBD2. Per germline, CDR1 SGHNT and CDR2 YYREEE (reference sequence). CDR3 length: 14 residues. V shed 4 bases, J shed 3 bases, and the junction held 1 base outside the gene matches. CDR3 sequence reads: CASSRTSGYNEQFF. CDR3 bases: TGTGCCAGCAGCCGGACTAGCGGCTACAATGAGCAGTTCTTC.

The chain links TRBV4-2 to TRBJ2-7; 10 bases match TRBD2. V gave up 1 base and J gave up 2 bases; unmatched junction bases: 2. This CDR3 has 15 residues. Germline V gene sequence: CDR1 LGHNA, CDR2 YNFKEQ. The DNA of the CDR3 is TGTGCCAGCAGCCAAGCTACTAGCGGGACCTACGAGCAGTACTTC. Encoded protein: CASSQATSGTYEQYF.

The J gene is TRBJ1-1, the V gene TRBV21-1. TRBV21-1 is annotated as a pseudogene. The CDR3 sequence is 14 residues long. This CDR3 is CASSRTVVNTEAFF. For the CDR3, the DNA is TGTGCCAGCAGCAGAACGGTGGTGAACACTGAAGCTTTCTTT.

The V call is TRBV2, the J call TRBJ2-1; TRBD2 matches 9 bases. CDR1 and CDR2 (germline): SNHLY, FYNNEI. The CDR3 sequence is 14 residues long. J gave up 9 bases and V 7 bases, and 10 bases lay outside the gene matches. CDR3 nucleotide sequence: TGTGCCAGCACCTTGACTAGCGGAGGGGGTGAGCAGTTCTTC. It encodes CASTLTSGGGEQFF.

The chain joins TRBV4-2 to TRBJ2-5, with D possibly matching TRBD1 (6 bases). CDR1 is LGHNA and CDR2 is YNFKEQ in the germline V gene. Deletions cut 2 bases from V and 2 bases from J, with 9 bases between. CDR3 size: 14 residues. The CDR3 DNA reads TGTGCCAGCAGCCAACAGGACAGTCAAGAGACCCAGTACTTC. Its translation is CASSQQDSQETQYF.

The CDR3 region is CASYTPGQSSYEQYF. The CDR3 bases are TGTGCCAGCTATACCCCGGGACAGAGCTCCTACGAGCAGTACTTC. The chain carries TRBV5-6 and TRBJ2-7; TRBD1 agrees at 7 bases. Germline lookup yields CDR1 SGHDT and CDR2 YYEEEE. The ends lost 7 bases at V and 0 bases at J; junction bases unmatched: 10. The CDR3 contains 15 residues. Drawing the rest from reference TRBV5-6 and TRBJ2-7, the complete variable domain is DAGVTQSPTHLIKTRGQQVTLRCSPKSGHDTVSWYQQALGQGPQFIFQYYEEEERQRGNFPDRFSGHQFPNYSSELNVNALLLGDSALYLCASYTPGQSSYEQYFGPGTRLTVT.

This clone came up a few times. The gene calls are TRBV5-4 and TRBJ2-5; 7 bases fit TRBD1. The germline V gene has CDR1 SGHNT and CDR2 YYREEE (reference sequence). The V gene end was trimmed by 4 bases and the J gene end by 5 bases; junction bases not matched to a gene: 5. This CDR3 has 13 amino acids. CDR3 nucleotides: TGTGCCAGCAGCCAAAAGACAGGGGAGACCCAGTACTTC. This codes for CASSQKTGETQYF.

This clone turned up a few times. The CDR3 bases are TGTGCCAGCAGGACAGGGGCCTCCTACGAGCAGTACTTC. This gives the protein CASRTGASYEQYF. The rearrangement uses TRBV6-1 and TRBJ2-7; TRBD1 matches 8 bases. With 6 bases clipped from V and 0 bases from J, the junction kept 1 base outside the gene matches. The CDR3 loop spans 13 amino acids. Per the germline V gene, CDR1 is MNHNS and CDR2 is SASEGT.

This sequence joins TRBV12-5 and TRBJ2-2, with D possibly TRBD2 on 6 matching bases. The CDR3 loop spans 15 amino acids. V was pared by 8 bases and J by 6 bases, with 19 bases between. Germline CDR1 reads LGHNT; CDR2 reads FRNRAP. In nucleotides, the CDR3 is TGTGCTAGTCGACACGTTGGGGGGACCCCCGGGGAGCTGTTTTTT. Translating gives CASRHVGGTPGELFF.

The rearrangement links TRBV19 to TRBJ1-1; D remains ambiguous. Between the trimmed V and J ends, which lost 3 bases and 1 base, there was a span of 6 bases. This CDR3 is built from 13 residues. Germline lookup yields CDR1 LNHDA and CDR2 SQIVND (reference sequence). The CDR3 DNA is TGTGCCAGTAGTATGGAACCGAACACTGAAGCTTTCTTT. Translated, it gives CASSMEPNTEAFF.

With regard to this clone: A junction end diverges from the germline sequence, so it may reflect a read error. The chain joins TRBV11-2 to TRBJ2-7, with D possibly matching TRBD1 (6 bases). Germline V gives CDR1 SGHAT, CDR2 FQNNGV. This CDR3 spans 16 amino acids. The CDR3 protein is CASSLRPQGSSEEHYF. The CDR3 region has the DNA TGTGCCAGCAGCTTGCGACCACAGGGTTCCTCGGAAGAGCATTACTTC.

This rearrangement joins TRBV10-3 to TRBJ1-5, with a tentative D call TRBD1 (5 bases). V lost 2 bases, J lost 8 bases, and 13 bases lay in between. Germline V gives CDR1 ENHRY, CDR2 SYGVKD. The CDR3 contains 14 residues. CDR3 protein: CAISEDSLMEPQHF. Written as DNA, the CDR3 is TGTGCCATCAGTGAGGACAGCCTGATGGAGCCCCAGCATTTT.